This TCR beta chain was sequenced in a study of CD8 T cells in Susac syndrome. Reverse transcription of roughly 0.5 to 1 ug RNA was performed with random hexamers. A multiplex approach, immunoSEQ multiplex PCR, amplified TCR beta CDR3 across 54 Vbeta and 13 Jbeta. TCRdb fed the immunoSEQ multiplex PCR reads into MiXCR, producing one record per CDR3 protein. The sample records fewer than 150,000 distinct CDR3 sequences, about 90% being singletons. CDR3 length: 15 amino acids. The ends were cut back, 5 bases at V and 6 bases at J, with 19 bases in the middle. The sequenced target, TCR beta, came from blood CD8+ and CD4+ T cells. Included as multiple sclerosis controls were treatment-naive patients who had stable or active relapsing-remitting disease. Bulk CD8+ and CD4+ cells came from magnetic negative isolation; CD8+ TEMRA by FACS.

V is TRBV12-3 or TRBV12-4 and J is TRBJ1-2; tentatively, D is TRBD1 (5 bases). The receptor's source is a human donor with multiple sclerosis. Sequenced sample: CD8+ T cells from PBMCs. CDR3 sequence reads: CASSDDQGFFHGYTF. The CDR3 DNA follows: TGTGCCAGCAGTGATGACCAGGGATTTTTTCATGGCTACACCTTC.